A selection of T cell receptor beta chains follows, all from one sample in a study of Ad26.COV2.S vaccination and SARS-CoV-2 variants. TCRdb's copy holds only in-frame clones and misses some; the assay was immunoSEQ multiplex PCR. The repertoire holds about 320,000 clones, with about nine tenths as singletons. The starting material was peripheral blood, obtained in a trial of Ad26.COV2.S vaccine versus placebo. These receptors were taken from a person aged 18-65 years who received the Ad26.COV2.S COVID-19 vaccine or a placebo. CDR3s include the opening cysteine and the closing phenylalanine or tryptophan. The D gene is left open where the match is weak. The size of a clone is reported for some rows only, either as once, few or many, or as a class for expanded clones.

TRBV5-1	.	.	TRBJ2-3	CASRTGTSTDTQYF	TGCGCCAGCAGGACAGGCACAAGCACAGATACGCAGTATTTT
TRBV7-2	once	.	TRBJ1-5	CASSLLPGGSNQPQHF	TGTGCCAGCAGTCTTTTACCCGGAGGGAGCAATCAGCCCCAGCATTTT
TRBV6-2/TRBV6-3	.	TRBD2	TRBJ2-1	CASSYAASGDMNEQFF	TGTGCCAGCAGTTACGCGGCTAGCGGGGATATGAATGAGCAGTTCTTC
TRBV18	.	TRBD1	TRBJ1-5	CASSPRQGYSNQPQHF	TGTGCCAGCTCACCACGACAGGGTTATAGCAATCAGCCCCAGCATTTT
TRBV7-2	.	TRBD1	TRBJ2-7	CASSATGGTGGEQYF	TGTGCCAGCAGCGCGACTGGGGGCACAGGGGGCGAGCAGTACTTC
TRBV7-9	.	.	TRBJ1-2	CAIRDRTYGYTF	TGTGCCATCAGGGACCGCACCTATGGCTACACCTTC
TRBV6-5	.	.	TRBJ1-4	CASSLPDSWGKLFF	TGTGCCAGCAGCCTCCCGGACAGTTGGGGAAAACTGTTTTTT
TRBV7-2	.	.	TRBJ1-3	CASSLLGGAGNTIYF	TGTGCCAGCAGCTTATTAGGCGGGGCCGGAAACACCATATATTTT
TRBV18	once	TRBD1	TRBJ2-5	CASSPRQGYETQYF	TGTGCCAGCTCACCGCGACAGGGGTACGAGACCCAGTACTTC
TRBV7-9	once	.	TRBJ2-4	CASSLVQGNIQYF	TGTGCCAGCAGCTTAGTCCAAGGAAACATTCAGTACTTC
TRBV13	.	.	TRBJ1-1	CASSLGLKANTEAFF	TGTGCCAGCAGCTTAGGCCTAAAGGCGAACACTGAAGCTTTCTTT
TRBV9	.	TRBD2	TRBJ2-1	CASSPSTSYSEQFF	TGTGCCAGCAGCCCTTCGACTAGCTACAGTGAGCAGTTCTTC
TRBV19	.	.	TRBJ1-5	CASLGVAYSNQPQHF	TGTGCCAGTCTTGGGGTCGCGTATAGCAATCAGCCCCAGCATTTT
TRBV5-1	.	.	TRBJ1-2	CASTRFTGNLGYGYTF	TGCGCCAGCACACGATTCACAGGGAATTTAGGATATGGCTACACCTTC
TRBV7-8	.	TRBD1	TRBJ2-2	CASSLPNLGDSNTGELFF	TGTGCCAGCAGCTTACCTAATTTGGGGGACAGCAACACCGGGGAGCTGTTTTTT
TRBV7-9	.	TRBD2	TRBJ2-2	CASSLQASGGIGELFF	TGTGCCAGCAGCTTACAGGCTAGCGGGGGGATCGGGGAGCTGTTTTTT
TRBV19	.	.	TRBJ1-1	CASSIARTEAFF	TGTGCCAGTAGTATCGCCAGAACTGAAGCTTTCTTT
TRBV28	.	TRBD2	TRBJ2-1	CASSFWKSGRDNEQFF	TGTGCCAGCAGTTTCTGGAAGAGCGGGAGGGACAATGAGCAGTTCTTC
TRBV19	once	TRBD1	TRBJ1-5	CASSSPGQGYSNQPQHF	TGTGCCAGTAGCAGTCCGGGACAGGGATATAGCAATCAGCCCCAGCATTTT
TRBV5-4	.	.	TRBJ2-6	CASSREPKGSGANVLTF	TGTGCCAGCAGCCGCGAGCCGAAGGGGTCTGGGGCCAACGTCCTGACTTTC
TRBV27	once	.	TRBJ2-5	CASSPRWIEETQYF	TGTGCCAGCAGTCCCCGTTGGATCGAAGAGACCCAGTACTTC
TRBV6-5	.	.	TRBJ1-2	CASSYSAGDVNYGYTF	TGTGCCAGCAGTTACTCTGCAGGGGACGTTAACTATGGCTACACCTTC
TRBV3-1/TRBV3-2	.	TRBD1	TRBJ1-4	CASGRQGSFEKLFF	TGTGCCAGCGGTAGACAGGGGAGTTTTGAAAAACTGTTTTTT
TRBV28	.	.	TRBJ1-4	CASSPTSTGKLFF	TGTGCCAGCAGTCCAACCAGCACGGGAAAACTGTTTTTT
TRBV6-6	.	TRBD1	TRBJ1-1	CASRWGGQGVGLAFF	TGTGCCAGCAGGTGGGGAGGACAGGGGGTAGGTTTGGCTTTCTTT
TRBV6-1	.	.	TRBJ2-1	CASSDDNKSWGARTNEQFF	TGTGCCAGCAGTGACGATAACAAGAGTTGGGGGGCACGGACAAATGAGCAGTTCTTC
TRBV5-1	.	TRBD2	TRBJ2-5	CASSPSGGVETQYF	TGCGCCAGCAGCCCTAGCGGGGGGGTAGAGACCCAGTACTTC
TRBV13	.	.	TRBJ1-1	CASSFGRVNTEAFF	TGTGCCAGCAGCTTTGGCAGGGTGAACACTGAAGCTTTCTTT
TRBV15	.	.	TRBJ2-3	CATSRGKGKGQDTQYF	TGTGCCACCAGCAGAGGCAAGGGTAAGGGGCAGGATACGCAGTATTTT
TRBV6-2/TRBV6-3	.	.	TRBJ2-2	CASSHGGELFF	TGTGCCAGCAGTCATGGAGGGGAGCTGTTTTTT